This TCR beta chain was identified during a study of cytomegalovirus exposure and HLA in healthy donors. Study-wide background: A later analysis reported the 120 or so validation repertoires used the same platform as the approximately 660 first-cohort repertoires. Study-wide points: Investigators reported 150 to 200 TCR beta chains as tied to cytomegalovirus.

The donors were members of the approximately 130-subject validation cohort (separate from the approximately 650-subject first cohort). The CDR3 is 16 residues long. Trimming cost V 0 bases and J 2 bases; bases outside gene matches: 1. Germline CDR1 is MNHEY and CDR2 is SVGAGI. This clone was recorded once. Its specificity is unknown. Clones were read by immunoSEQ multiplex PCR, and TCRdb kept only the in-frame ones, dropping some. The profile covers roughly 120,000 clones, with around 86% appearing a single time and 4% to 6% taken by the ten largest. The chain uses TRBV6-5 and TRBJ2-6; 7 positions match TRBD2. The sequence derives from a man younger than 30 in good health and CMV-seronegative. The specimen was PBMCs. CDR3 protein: CASSYSGGAGANVLTF. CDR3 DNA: TGTGCCAGCAGTTACTCTGGGGGGGCTGGGGCCAACGTCCTGACTTTC.